The table lists the clone carrying this T cell receptor beta chain with many counts. The antigen is not known. V shed 6 bases and J 4 bases; nucleotides not matched to a gene: 6. The germline V gene encodes CDR1 SQVTM and CDR2 ANQGSEA. This CDR3 contains 13 residues. This sample is drawn from a study of human T cells and chemical hapten exposure. Overall study: Small pooled library volume differences chiefly drove per-sample TCR yield variation.

Separate cDNA molecules received unique molecular identifiers, which the library attached to them. Original processing methods: Sample TCR totals centred on a median of around 93,000, ranging roughly 23,224 to 700,000. TCRdb analysed the RACE reads with MiXCR anew, one entry per CDR3 protein. None of the V and J calls come from the authors' own analysis; TCRdb made them. Among around 65,000 distinct CDR3 sequences listed, about 5.7% were seen once. Study-level findings and limits: Sensitization with DPC brought no change to TCRs above 1 in 1000 in frequency.

Time point of the sample: healthy volunteer bleed at 6 weeks. Total RNA was extracted from unfractionated whole blood. This receptor was taken from a female donor in good health. Some clones in this sample may be carry-over from other donors' samples. The specimen sequenced was whole blood. This chain connects TRBV29-1 to TRBJ2-5; TRBD2 matches at 9 bases. The CDR3 DNA sequence: TGCAGCGTGGTAGCGGGAGTAGCAGAGACCCAGTACTTC. Its protein is CSVVAGVAETQYF.